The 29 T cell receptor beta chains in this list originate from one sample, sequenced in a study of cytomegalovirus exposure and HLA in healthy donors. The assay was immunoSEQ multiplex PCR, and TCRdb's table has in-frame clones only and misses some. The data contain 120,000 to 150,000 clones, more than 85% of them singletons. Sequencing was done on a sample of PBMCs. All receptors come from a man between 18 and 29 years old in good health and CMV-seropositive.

The CDR3 loop reads CSAFPGGSSKTQYF. For the CDR3, the DNA is TGCAGCGCCTTCCCAGGGGGTAGCTCTAAGACCCAGTACTTC. The V gene is TRBV29-1, the J gene TRBJ2-5, with 7 bases aligning to TRBD1. The CDR3 covers 14 residues. V trimming: 7 bases; J trimming: 6 bases; junction bases outside the gene matches: 14. Germline loops: CDR1 SQVTM, CDR2 ANQGSEA.

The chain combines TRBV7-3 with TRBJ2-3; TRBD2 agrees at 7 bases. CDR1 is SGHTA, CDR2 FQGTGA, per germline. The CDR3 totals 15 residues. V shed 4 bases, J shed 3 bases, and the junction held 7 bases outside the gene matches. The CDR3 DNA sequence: TGTGCCAGCAGCTCCGCCCAGGGACTAACAGATACGCAGTATTTT. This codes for CASSSAQGLTDTQYF. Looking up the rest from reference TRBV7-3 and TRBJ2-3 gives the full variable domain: GAGVSQTPSNKVTEKGKYVELRCDPISGHTALYWYRQSLGQGPEFLIYFQGTGAADDSGLPNDRFFAVRPEGSVSTLKIQRTERGDSAVYLCASSSAQGLTDTQYFGPGTRLTVL.

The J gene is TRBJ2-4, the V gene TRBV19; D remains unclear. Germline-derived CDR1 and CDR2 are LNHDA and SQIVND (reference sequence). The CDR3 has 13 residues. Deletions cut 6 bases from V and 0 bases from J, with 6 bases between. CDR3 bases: TGTGCCAGTAGAGAGCCAGCCAAAAACATTCAGTACTTC. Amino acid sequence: CASREPAKNIQYF. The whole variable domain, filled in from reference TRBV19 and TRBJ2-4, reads DGGITQSPKYLFRKEGQNVTLSCEQNLNHDAMYWYRQDPGQGLRLIYYSQIVNDFQKGDIAEGYSVSREKKESFPLTVTSAQKNPTAFYLCASREPAKNIQYFGAGTRLSVL.

The CDR3 is CASSYKAGTEGSYTF. The CDR3 DNA reads as TGTGCCAGCAGTTACAAGGCCGGGACAGAGGGAAGCTACACCTTC. The chain couples TRBV6-6 to TRBJ1-2; 7 bases agree with TRBD1. CDR1 is MNHNY and CDR2 is SVGAGI in the germline V gene (reference sequence). With V trimmed by 2 bases and J by 9 bases, 12 bases remained unmatched. The CDR3 consists of 15 residues.

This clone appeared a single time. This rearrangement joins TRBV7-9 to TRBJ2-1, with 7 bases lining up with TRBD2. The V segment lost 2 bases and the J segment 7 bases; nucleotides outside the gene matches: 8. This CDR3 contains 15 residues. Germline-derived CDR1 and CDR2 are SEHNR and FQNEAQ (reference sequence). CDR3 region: CASSLIRGRNNEQFF. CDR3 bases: TGTGCCAGCAGCTTAATACGCGGGAGAAATAATGAGCAGTTCTTC.

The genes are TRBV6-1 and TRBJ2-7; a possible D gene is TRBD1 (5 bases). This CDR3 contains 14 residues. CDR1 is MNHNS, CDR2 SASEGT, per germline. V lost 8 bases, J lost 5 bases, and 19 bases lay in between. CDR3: CASRVSQGLNEQYF. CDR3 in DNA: TGTGCCAGCCGAGTCTCCCAGGGTTTGAACGAGCAGTACTTC.

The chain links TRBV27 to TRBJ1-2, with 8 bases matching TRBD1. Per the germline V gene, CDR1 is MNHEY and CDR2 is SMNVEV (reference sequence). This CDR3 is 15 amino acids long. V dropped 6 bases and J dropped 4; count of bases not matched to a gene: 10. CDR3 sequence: CASRALRGRGYGYTF. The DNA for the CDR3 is TGTGCCAGCAGAGCTCTCAGGGGGCGCGGCTATGGCTACACCTTC.

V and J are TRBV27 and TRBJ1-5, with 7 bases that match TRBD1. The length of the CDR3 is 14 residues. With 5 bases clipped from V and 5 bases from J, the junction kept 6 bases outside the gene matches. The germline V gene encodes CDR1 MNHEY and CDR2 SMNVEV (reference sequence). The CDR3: CASSTYRGYQPQHF. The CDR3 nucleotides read TGTGCCAGCAGTACTTACAGGGGTTATCAGCCCCAGCATTTT.

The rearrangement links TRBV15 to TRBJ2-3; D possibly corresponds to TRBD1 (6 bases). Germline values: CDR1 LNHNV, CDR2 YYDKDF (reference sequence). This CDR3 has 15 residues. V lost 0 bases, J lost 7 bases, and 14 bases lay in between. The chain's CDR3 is CATSRDRGTLNTQYF. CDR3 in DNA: TGTGCCACCAGCAGAGATAGGGGGACCCTGAATACGCAGTATTTT.

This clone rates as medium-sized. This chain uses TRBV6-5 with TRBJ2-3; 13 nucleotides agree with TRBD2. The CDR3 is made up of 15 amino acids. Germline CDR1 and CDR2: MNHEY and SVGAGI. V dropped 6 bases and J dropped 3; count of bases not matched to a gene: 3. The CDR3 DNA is TGTGCCAGCAGGGCGGGACTAGCGGGGACAGATACGCAGTATTTT. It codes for CASRAGLAGTDTQYF.

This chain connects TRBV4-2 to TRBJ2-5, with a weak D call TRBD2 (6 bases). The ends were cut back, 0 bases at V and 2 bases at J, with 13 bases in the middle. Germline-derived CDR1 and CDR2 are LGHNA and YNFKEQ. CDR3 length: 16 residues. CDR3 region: CASSQDARREQETQYF. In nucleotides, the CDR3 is TGTGCCAGCAGCCAAGATGCGCGGAGGGAGCAAGAGACCCAGTACTTC.

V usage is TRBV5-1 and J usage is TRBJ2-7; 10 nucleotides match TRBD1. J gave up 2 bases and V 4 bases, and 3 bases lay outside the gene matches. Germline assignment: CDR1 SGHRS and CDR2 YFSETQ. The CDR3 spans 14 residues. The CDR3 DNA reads TGCGCCAGCAGCGAAGGACAGGGGGCCTACGAGCAGTACTTC. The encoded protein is CASSEGQGAYEQYF. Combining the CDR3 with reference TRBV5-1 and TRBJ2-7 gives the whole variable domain KAGVTQTPRYLIKTRGQQVTLSCSPISGHRSVSWYQQTPGQGLQFLFEYFSETQRNKGNFPGRFSGRQFSNSRSEMNVSTLELGDSALYLCASSEGQGAYEQYFGPGTRLTVT.

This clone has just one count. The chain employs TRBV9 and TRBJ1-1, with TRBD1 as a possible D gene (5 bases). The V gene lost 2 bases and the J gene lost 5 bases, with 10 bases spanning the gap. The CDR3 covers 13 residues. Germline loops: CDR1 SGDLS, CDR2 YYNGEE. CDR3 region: CASSVWGETEAFF. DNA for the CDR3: TGTGCCAGCAGCGTGTGGGGGGAAACTGAAGCTTTCTTT.

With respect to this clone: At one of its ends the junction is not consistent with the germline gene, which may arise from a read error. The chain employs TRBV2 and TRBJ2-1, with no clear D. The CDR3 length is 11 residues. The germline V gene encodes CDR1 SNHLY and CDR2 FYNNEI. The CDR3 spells CASSAYDEQFF. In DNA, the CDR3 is TGTGCCAGCTCCGCCTACGATGAGCAGTTCTTC. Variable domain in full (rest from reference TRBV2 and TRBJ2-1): EPEVTQTPSHQVTQMGQEVILRCVPISNHLYFYWYRQILGQKVEFLVSFYNNEISEKSEIFDDQFSVERPDGSNFTLKIRSTKLEDSAMYFCASSAYDEQFFGPGTRLTVL.

Here the CDR3 reads CASSPSLAGADTQYF. In nucleotides, the CDR3 is TGTGCCAGCTCACCAAGTCTAGCGGGAGCAGATACGCAGTATTTT. The chain links TRBV18 to TRBJ2-3; 10 bases match TRBD2. Germline CDR1 reads KGHSH; CDR2 reads LQKENI. There are 15 residues in the CDR3. V trimming: 2 bases; J trimming: 4 bases; junction bases outside the gene matches: 3.

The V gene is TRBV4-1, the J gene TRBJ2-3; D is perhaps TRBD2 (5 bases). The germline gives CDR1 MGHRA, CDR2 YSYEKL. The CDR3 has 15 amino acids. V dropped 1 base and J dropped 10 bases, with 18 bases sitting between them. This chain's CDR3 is CASSQVTLNLAAQYF. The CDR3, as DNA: TGCGCCAGCAGCCAAGTGACTCTCAATCTAGCTGCGCAGTATTTT.

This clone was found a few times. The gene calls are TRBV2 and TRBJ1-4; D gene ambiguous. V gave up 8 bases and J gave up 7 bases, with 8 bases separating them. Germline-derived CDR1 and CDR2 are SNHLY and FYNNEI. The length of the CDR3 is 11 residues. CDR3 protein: CASGRSEKLFF. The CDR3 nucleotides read TGTGCCAGCGGGAGGAGTGAAAAACTGTTTTTT.

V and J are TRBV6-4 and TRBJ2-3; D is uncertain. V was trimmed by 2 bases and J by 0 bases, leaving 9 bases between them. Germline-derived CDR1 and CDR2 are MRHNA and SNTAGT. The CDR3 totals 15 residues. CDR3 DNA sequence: TGTGCCAGCAGTGACCAAGCCCTTAGCACAGATACGCAGTATTTT. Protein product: CASSDQALSTDTQYF.

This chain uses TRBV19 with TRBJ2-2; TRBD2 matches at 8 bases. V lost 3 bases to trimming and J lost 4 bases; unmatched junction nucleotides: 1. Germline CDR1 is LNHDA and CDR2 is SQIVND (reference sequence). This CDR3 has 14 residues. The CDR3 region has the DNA TGTGCCAGTAGTATGGGACTAGTCACCGGGGAGCTGTTTTTT. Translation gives CASSMGLVTGELFF.

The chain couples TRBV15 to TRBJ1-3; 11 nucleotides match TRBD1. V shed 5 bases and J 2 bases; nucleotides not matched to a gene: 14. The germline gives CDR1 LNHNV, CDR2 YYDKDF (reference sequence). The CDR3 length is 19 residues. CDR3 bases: TGTGCCACCAGCGGCCCATTCCATTGGGACAGGGGGACTGGAAACACCATATATTTT. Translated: CATSGPFHWDRGTGNTIYF.

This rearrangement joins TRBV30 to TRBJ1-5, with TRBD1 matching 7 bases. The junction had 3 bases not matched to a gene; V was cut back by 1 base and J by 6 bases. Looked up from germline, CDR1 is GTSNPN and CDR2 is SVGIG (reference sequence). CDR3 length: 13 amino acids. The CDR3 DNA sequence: TGTGCCTGGAGTGCTACAGGGGTTCAGCCCCAGCATTTT. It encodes CAWSATGVQPQHF. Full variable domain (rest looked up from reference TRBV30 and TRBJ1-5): SQTIHQWPATLVQPVGSPLSLECTVEGTSNPNLYWYRQAAGRGLQLLFYSVGIGQISSEVPQNLSASRPQDRQFILSSKKLLLSDSGFYLCAWSATGVQPQHFGDGTRLSIL.

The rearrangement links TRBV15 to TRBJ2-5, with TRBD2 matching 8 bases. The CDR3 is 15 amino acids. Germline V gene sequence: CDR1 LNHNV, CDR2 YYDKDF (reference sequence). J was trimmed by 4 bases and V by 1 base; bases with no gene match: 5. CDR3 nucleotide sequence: TGTGCCACCAGCAGAGGGGAGCGGGGGAGAGAGACCCAGTACTTC. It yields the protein CATSRGERGRETQYF. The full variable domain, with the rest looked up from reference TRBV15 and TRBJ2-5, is DAMVIQNPRYQVTQFGKPVTLSCSQTLNHNVMYWYQQKSSQAPKLLFHYYDKDFNNEADTPDNFQSRRPNTSFCFLDIRSPGLGDTAMYLCATSRGERGRETQYFGPGTRLLVL.

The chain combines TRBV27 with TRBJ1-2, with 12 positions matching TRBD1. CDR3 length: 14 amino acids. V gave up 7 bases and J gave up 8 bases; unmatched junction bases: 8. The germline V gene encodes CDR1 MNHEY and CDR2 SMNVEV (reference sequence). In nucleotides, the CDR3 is TGTGCCAGCACCCCGGGACAGGGGGCGCGAGGCTACACCTTC. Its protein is CASTPGQGARGYTF.

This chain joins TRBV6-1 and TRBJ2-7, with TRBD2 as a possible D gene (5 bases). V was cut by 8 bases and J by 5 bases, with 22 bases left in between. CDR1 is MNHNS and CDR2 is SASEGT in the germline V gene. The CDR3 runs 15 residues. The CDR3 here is CASLGMGPSLNEQYF. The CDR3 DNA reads TGTGCCAGCCTCGGGATGGGCCCGTCGTTGAACGAGCAGTACTTC.

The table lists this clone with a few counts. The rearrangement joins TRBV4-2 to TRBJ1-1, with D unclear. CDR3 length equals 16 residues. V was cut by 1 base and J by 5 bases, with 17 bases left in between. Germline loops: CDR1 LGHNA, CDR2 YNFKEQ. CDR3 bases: TGTGCCAGCAGCCAAGGGAATGAGGGAATTGGGACTGAAGCTTTCTTT. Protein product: CASSQGNEGIGTEAFF.

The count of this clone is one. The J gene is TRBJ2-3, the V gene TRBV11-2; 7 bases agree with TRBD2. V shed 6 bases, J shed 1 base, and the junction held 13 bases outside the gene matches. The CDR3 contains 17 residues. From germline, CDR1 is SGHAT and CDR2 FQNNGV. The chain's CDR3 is CASRPLAGVSGTDTQYF. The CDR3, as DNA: TGTGCCAGCAGACCTCTGGCGGGAGTTTCGGGCACAGATACGCAGTATTTT.

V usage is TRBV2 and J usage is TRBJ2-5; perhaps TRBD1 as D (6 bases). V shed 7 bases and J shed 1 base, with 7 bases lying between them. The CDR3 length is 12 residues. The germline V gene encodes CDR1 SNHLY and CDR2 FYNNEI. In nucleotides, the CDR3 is TGTGCCAGCAACAGGGCCCAAGAGACCCAGTACTTC. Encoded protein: CASNRAQETQYF.

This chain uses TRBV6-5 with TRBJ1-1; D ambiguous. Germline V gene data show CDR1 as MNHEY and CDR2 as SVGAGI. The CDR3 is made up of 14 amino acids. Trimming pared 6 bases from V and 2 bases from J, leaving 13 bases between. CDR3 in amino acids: CASSDPGGNTEAFF. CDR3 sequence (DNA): TGTGCCAGCAGCGACCCGGGTGGTAACACTGAAGCTTTCTTT.

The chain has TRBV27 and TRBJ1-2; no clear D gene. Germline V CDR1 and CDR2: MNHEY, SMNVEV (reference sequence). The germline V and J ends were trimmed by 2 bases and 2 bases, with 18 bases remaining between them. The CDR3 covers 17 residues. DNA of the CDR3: TGTGCCAGCAGTTTAACCGGGAACAGATTTCCGAACTATGGCTACACCTTC. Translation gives CASSLTGNRFPNYGYTF.